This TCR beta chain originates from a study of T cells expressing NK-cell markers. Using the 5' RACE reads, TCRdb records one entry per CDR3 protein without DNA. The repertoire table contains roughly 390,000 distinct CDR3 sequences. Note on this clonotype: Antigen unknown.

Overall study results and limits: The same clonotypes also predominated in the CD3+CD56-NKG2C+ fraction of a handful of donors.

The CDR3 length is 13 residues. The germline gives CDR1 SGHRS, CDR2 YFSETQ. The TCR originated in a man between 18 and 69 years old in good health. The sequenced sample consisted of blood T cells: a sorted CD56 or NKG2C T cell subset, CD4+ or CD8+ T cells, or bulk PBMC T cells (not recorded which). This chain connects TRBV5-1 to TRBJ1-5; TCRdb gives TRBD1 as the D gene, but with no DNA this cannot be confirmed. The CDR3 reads CASSPEVSGPQHF.